This T cell receptor (beta chain) is drawn from a study of T cell changes during pregnancy in multiple sclerosis. The CDR3 runs to 21 residues. Germline-derived CDR1 and CDR2 are SNHLY and FYNNEI. The V segment lost 0 bases and the J segment 0 bases; nucleotides outside the gene matches: 15. Measured with immunoSEQ multiplex PCR; TCRdb has only the in-frame clones, and not every one. The repertoire includes over 40,000 clones, 85% to 95% of them detected once, and approximately 0.27% sits in the top ten. The sample here was CD4+ T cells from peripheral blood mononuclear cells, taken in the second trimester of pregnancy. The sequence was obtained from a female donor with multiple sclerosis, enrolled in a pregnancy study. The rearrangement links TRBV2 to TRBJ2-3, with 10 bases identical to TRBD2. The CDR3 region is CASSEAFPASGGTGSTDTQYF. The CDR3 DNA follows: TGTGCCAGCAGTGAAGCCTTCCCTGCTAGCGGGGGTACTGGGAGCACAGATACGCAGTATTTT.